The 19 T cell receptor beta chains reported below all come from one sample, sequenced in a study of technical replicates of blood from a few donors. The data were produced by immunoSEQ multiplex PCR, yet TCRdb's version contains in-frame clones alone and is incomplete. The sample lists 11,000 to 15,000 clones, approximately 81% occurring once. Material: PBMCs. Every receptor here comes from a human donor in good health.

In its sample, this clone was seen once. V gene TRBV11-2 combines with J gene TRBJ1-2; a weak D match, TRBD1 (5 bases). This CDR3 spans 14 amino acids. V was pared by 5 bases and J by 4 bases, with 14 bases between. In germline, CDR1 is SGHAT, CDR2 FQNNGV. CDR3 DNA: TGTGCCAGCAGCAACATGGGGGGAGGCTATGGCTACACCTTC. Translation: CASSNMGGGYGYTF.

V is TRBV5-4 and J is TRBJ2-5; 11 positions agree with TRBD2. After removal of 0 bases from V and 2 bases from J, the junction contained 12 bases not matched to a gene. The CDR3 spans 19 residues. Germline assignment: CDR1 SGHNT and CDR2 YYREEE (reference sequence). The CDR3 reads CASSLATSGSGGAQETQYF. The CDR3 nucleotides read TGTGCCAGCAGCTTGGCTACTAGCGGGAGCGGGGGGGCACAAGAGACCCAGTACTTC.

The chain uses TRBV6-1 and TRBJ2-7, with 8 bases aligning to TRBD1. This CDR3 comprises 15 residues. V lost 1 base, J lost 5 bases, and 7 bases stayed unmatched. Germline CDR1 reads MNHNS; CDR2 reads SASEGT. Written as DNA, the CDR3 is TGTGCCAGCAGTGAAGGGGAGCCAGGGGGCGACGAGCAGTACTTC. It encodes CASSEGEPGGDEQYF.

V usage is TRBV19 and J usage is TRBJ1-1; D uncertain. Germline loops: CDR1 LNHDA, CDR2 SQIVND (reference sequence). This CDR3 has 13 residues. Trimming pared 3 bases from V and 4 bases from J, leaving 9 bases between. CDR3 nucleotides: TGTGCCAGTAGTATCCCCGGGATCACTGAAGCTTTCTTT. This translates into CASSIPGITEAFF. Variable domain in full (rest from reference TRBV19 and TRBJ1-1): DGGITQSPKYLFRKEGQNVTLSCEQNLNHDAMYWYRQDPGQGLRLIYYSQIVNDFQKGDIAEGYSVSREKKESFPLTVTSAQKNPTAFYLCASSIPGITEAFFGQGTRLTVV.

The rearrangement joins TRBV2 to TRBJ2-7; 9 nucleotides line up with TRBD2. The V gene end was trimmed by 4 bases and the J gene end by 4 bases; junction bases not matched to a gene: 5. Per germline, CDR1 SNHLY and CDR2 FYNNEI. The CDR3 loop spans 14 amino acids. CDR3 sequence (DNA): TGTGCCAGCAGTGGGCGGGAGGGCCCGTACGAGCAGTACTTC. Amino acids: CASSGREGPYEQYF.

The rearrangement links TRBV28 to TRBJ1-1, with D perhaps matching TRBD1 (5 bases). The germline V gene encodes CDR1 MDHEN and CDR2 SYDVKM. This CDR3 is built from 16 residues. Between the trimmed V and J ends, which lost 5 bases and 4 bases, there was a span of 20 bases. The CDR3 loop reads CASSKYSIRVGTEAFF. The DNA of the CDR3 is TGTGCCAGCAGTAAATATAGTATCAGGGTGGGCACTGAAGCTTTCTTT.

The CDR3 here is CASRGDRRPGANVLTF. CDR3 nucleotide sequence: TGTGCCAGTAGGGGGGACAGGAGGCCCGGGGCCAACGTCCTGACTTTC. The rearrangement joins TRBV19 to TRBJ2-6; 8 nucleotides line up with TRBD1. Germline CDR1 LNHDA, CDR2 SQIVND (reference sequence). The trim removed 6 bases at V and 4 bases at J, leaving 8 bases unmatched. The CDR3 loop spans 16 amino acids.

In its sample, this clone was seen a few times. The CDR3 reads CASSIGSPGTNEKLFF. CDR3 DNA sequence: TGTGCCAGTAGTATAGGGAGCCCCGGGACAAATGAAAAACTGTTTTTT. The V gene is TRBV19, the J gene TRBJ1-4; D perhaps matches TRBD1 (6 bases). The germline gives CDR1 LNHDA, CDR2 SQIVND (reference sequence). The CDR3 consists of 16 residues. V was cut by 1 base and J by 5 bases, with 14 bases left in between.

This clone was recorded only once. The chain combines TRBV4-2 with TRBJ2-1, with TRBD2 matching 12 bases. Losses at the gene ends were 1 base for V and 6 bases for J; bases not matched to a gene: 7. In germline, CDR1 is LGHNA, CDR2 YNFKEQ. This CDR3 contains 17 residues. The CDR3 sequence: CASSQGLLAGGFNEQFF. The CDR3 nucleotides read TGTGCCAGCAGCCAAGGTTTACTAGCGGGAGGTTTCAATGAGCAGTTCTTC.

The chain employs TRBV7-9 and TRBJ1-1; 9 bases agree with TRBD1. The CDR3 has 15 amino acids. Per the germline V gene, CDR1 is SEHNR and CDR2 is FQNEAQ (reference sequence). V trimming: 5 bases; J trimming: 3 bases; junction bases outside the gene matches: 7. CDR3 amino acids: CASSDGTGFDTEAFF. The CDR3 nucleotides are TGTGCCAGCAGCGACGGGACAGGGTTCGACACTGAAGCTTTCTTT. Full variable domain (outside the CDR3, taken from reference TRBV7-9 and TRBJ1-1): DTGVSQNPRHKITKRGQNVTFRCDPISEHNRLYWYRQTLGQGPEFLTYFQNEAQLEKSRLLSDRFSAERPKGSFSTLEIQRTEQGDSAMYLCASSDGTGFDTEAFFGQGTRLTVV.

This clone was recorded a few times. V and J are TRBV10-2 and TRBJ2-3; 10 bases match TRBD2. The germline CDR1 and CDR2 sequences are WSHSY and SAAADI. V lost 4 bases, J lost 3 bases, and 7 bases stayed unmatched. This CDR3 is 16 amino acids long. The CDR3 DNA sequence: TGCGCCAGCAGTGTTTCTAGCGGGAGTGGAACAGATACGCAGTATTTT. It is translated as CASSVSSGSGTDTQYF.

There are a few counts of this clone. The genes are TRBV30 and TRBJ1-1; 8 nucleotides match TRBD1. Trimming cost V 0 bases and J 3 bases; bases outside gene matches: 0. The CDR3 length is 13 residues. The germline gives CDR1 GTSNPN, CDR2 SVGIG (reference sequence). CDR3 sequence reads: CAWSVQGDTEAFF. For the CDR3, the DNA is TGTGCCTGGAGTGTACAGGGGGACACTGAAGCTTTCTTT.

The genes are TRBV5-1 and TRBJ1-5; 7 nucleotides line up with TRBD1. The germline CDR1 and CDR2 sequences are SGHRS and YFSETQ. V dropped 0 bases and J dropped 0; count of bases not matched to a gene: 6. There are 17 residues in the CDR3. For the CDR3, the DNA is TGCGCCAGCAGCTTGGGTGGGACAGCTTATAGCAATCAGCCCCAGCATTTT. As protein: CASSLGGTAYSNQPQHF.

V and J are TRBV14 and TRBJ1-4; 10 bases map to TRBD1. Germline assignment: CDR1 SGHDN and CDR2 FVKESK. The trim removed 4 bases at V and 2 bases at J, leaving 4 bases unmatched. This CDR3 spans 16 amino acids. As DNA, the CDR3 is TGTGCCAGCAGCCCCCGGACAGGGGGTACTAATGAAAAACTGTTTTTT. Translation: CASSPRTGGTNEKLFF.

The chain couples TRBV5-1 to TRBJ2-2, with TRBD1 identical over 9 bases. The CDR3 sequence is 16 residues long. Germline assignment: CDR1 SGHRS and CDR2 YFSETQ. The junction had 3 bases not matched to a gene; V was cut back by 2 bases and J by 1 base. The CDR3 region is CASSLQGARNTGELFF. As DNA, the CDR3 is TGCGCCAGCAGCTTACAGGGGGCGCGGAACACCGGGGAGCTGTTTTTT.

The rearrangement uses TRBV5-8 and TRBJ2-3, with 8 bases that match TRBD1. CDR1 and CDR2 from the germline V gene are SGHTS and YDEGEE. The CDR3 is made up of 16 amino acids. V shed 4 bases and J 0 bases; nucleotides not matched to a gene: 7. CDR3 sequence (DNA): TGTGCCAGCAGCGAGGGACAGGTGTTTAGCACAGATACGCAGTATTTT. Encoded protein: CASSEGQVFSTDTQYF.

This clone was seen more than once but under ten times. V and J are TRBV18 and TRBJ1-3; tentative D call: TRBD1 (5 bases). This CDR3 is built from 15 residues. The V gene lost 3 bases and the J gene lost 1 base, with 10 bases spanning the gap. Germline V CDR1 and CDR2: KGHSH, LQKENI. CDR3 loop: CASSPAQGSGNTIYF. Here the CDR3 DNA reads TGTGCCAGCTCACCCGCTCAGGGATCTGGAAACACCATATATTTT.

This chain connects TRBV11-3 to TRBJ2-2; 7 bases match TRBD1. The length of the CDR3 is 14 residues. J gave up 6 bases and V 6 bases, and 7 bases lay outside the gene matches. Per the germline V gene, CDR1 is SGHNT and CDR2 is YENEEA. CDR3 region: CASSRNQGAGELFF. In DNA, the CDR3 is TGTGCCAGCAGTCGAAATCAGGGGGCCGGGGAGCTGTTTTTT.

The chain joins TRBV18 to TRBJ2-1; perhaps TRBD2 as D (6 bases). Between the trimmed V and J ends, which lost 1 base and 7 bases, there was a span of 14 bases. This CDR3 contains 15 residues. Germline V gene data show CDR1 as KGHSH and CDR2 as LQKENI. The CDR3 here is CASSPRLELGNEQFF. The CDR3 region has the DNA TGTGCCAGCTCACCACGACTAGAGTTAGGGAATGAGCAGTTCTTC.